The text below deals with one TCR beta chain. Its cognate antigen is unknown. This sample was included in a study of blood T cells in healthy people across ages. Study at large: In model experiments, template switching was able to capture about one barcoded beta molecule for every two T cells that were present. Regarding the study as a whole: Roughly linear declines in TCR beta diversity per million T cells occurred with age.

Every donor contributed about 10 milliliters of peripheral blood by blood draw. The CDR3 has 12 residues. Trimming left V 3 bases short and J 7 bases short, with 10 bases between. The authors ran a second PCR of 7 to 11 cycles using a sample-barcoded 5' primer and a J-beta primer mix. TCRdb re-called the 5' RACE reads with MiXCR, one entry per CDR3 protein. The table has about a million distinct CDR3 sequences, approximately 50% seen once; the top ten hold about a fifth. This rearrangement joins TRBV12-3 or TRBV12-4 to TRBJ2-7; D gene uncertain. This TCR was sampled from a woman aged 60-75 years in good health. Sequencing was carried out using blood. CDR3 nucleotides: TGTGCCAGCAGTTTTCCTCTTGGGGAGCAGTACTTC. It yields the protein CASSFPLGEQYF.